Presented here are 10 T cell receptor beta chains from one specimen sequenced in a study of patients and donors after allogeneic stem cell transplantation. TCRdb used MiXCR to reprocess the RT-PCR reads, holding one entry per CDR3 protein. The sample lists tens of thousands of distinct CDR3 sequences, about an eighth occurring once. Sequencing was performed on blood, either unsorted or a sorted T cell fraction (not recorded which). The receptor set was obtained from a human donor who was either an allogeneic HSCT recipient or a stem cell or donor lymphocyte infusion donor (not recorded which). It is not recorded whose cells these are; they may come from a transplant donor.

There are many counts of this clonotype. The V call is TRBV4-1, the J call TRBJ1-1; 9 positions agree with TRBD1. The V gene's germline CDR1 is MGHRA and CDR2 YSYEKL. This CDR3 region has 17 residues. J gave up 1 base and V 3 bases, and 9 bases lay outside the gene matches. The CDR3 loop is CASSHGGPGQGNTEAFF. The CDR3 bases are TGCGCCAGCAGCCACGGGGGGCCGGGACAGGGGAACACTGAAGCTTTCTTT.

The CDR3 is CASSQDRNSGGSYNEQFF. CDR3 coding DNA: TGCGCCAGCAGCCAAGATCGTAATAGCGGGGGCTCCTACAATGAGCAGTTCTTC. The chain uses TRBV4-1 and TRBJ2-1; TRBD2 aligns across 9 bases. The germline CDR1 and CDR2 sequences are MGHRA and YSYEKL. V trimming: 0 bases; J trimming: 0 bases; junction bases outside the gene matches: 6. The CDR3 is made up of 18 amino acids.

This clonotype was recorded many times. This sequence joins TRBV5-1 and TRBJ2-2, with D tentatively TRBD2 (5 bases). Germline lookup yields CDR1 SGHRS and CDR2 YFSETQ. Trimming left V 1 base short and J 6 bases short, with 7 bases between. The CDR3 is 13 residues long. DNA of the CDR3: TGCGCCAGCAGCTTGAGGACTCCCGGGGAGCTGTTTTTT. It is translated as CASSLRTPGELFF.

This clonotype was seen at least ten times. The chain is built from TRBV12-3 or TRBV12-4 and TRBJ1-5; TRBD1 matches 7 bases. The V segment lost 6 bases and the J segment 4 bases; nucleotides outside the gene matches: 12. This CDR3 is built from 16 residues. CDR3 DNA: TGTGCCAGCAGCTCCGACAGGGAGGGAGGAAATCAGCCCCAGCATTTT. Translated: CASSSDREGGNQPQHF.

This clonotype has more than one count but fewer than ten. V and J are TRBV9 and TRBJ2-1, with D perhaps matching TRBD1 (6 bases). Trimming cost V 3 bases and J 7 bases, with 20 bases left between them. This CDR3 comprises 16 residues. Germline CDR1 and CDR2: SGDLS and YYNGEE. The CDR3 sequence: CASSAQKGERQNEQFF. CDR3 nucleotides: TGTGCCAGCAGCGCACAGAAGGGGGAGCGTCAGAATGAGCAGTTCTTC.

This clonotype was counted a few times. The CDR3 reads CASRGQGPGEPQHF. The CDR3, as DNA: TGTGCCAGCAGAGGACAGGGACCCGGGGAGCCCCAGCATTTT. J is TRBJ1-5 and V is TRBV6-6; 8 bases match TRBD1. V shed 6 bases, J shed 8 bases, and the junction held 9 bases outside the gene matches. CDR1 and CDR2 (germline): MNHNY, SVGAGI (reference sequence). The CDR3 extends over 14 amino acids.

The V gene is TRBV7-9, the J gene TRBJ2-7, with D uncertain. This CDR3 has 14 residues. Germline CDR1 reads SEHNR; CDR2 reads FQNEAQ (reference sequence). Trimming took off 5 bases at V and 0 bases at J, with 11 bases between the two ends. CDR3 bases: TGTGCCAGCAGCCCCTCCCGGGCCTCCTACGAGCAGTACTTC. Protein sequence: CASSPSRASYEQYF.

This clonotype was observed many times. The chain joins TRBV15 to TRBJ1-2; perhaps TRBD1 as D (5 bases). The CDR3 contains 14 residues. The V gene's germline CDR1 is LNHNV and CDR2 YYDKDF (reference sequence). Trimming removed 4 bases at V and 8 bases at J, with 17 bases between. CDR3 in amino acids: CATSILTPGDGYTF. The DNA for the CDR3 is TGTGCCACCAGCATCTTAACGCCCGGGGACGGCTACACCTTC.

This chain uses TRBV7-9 with TRBJ2-7, with TRBD2 as a possible D gene (5 bases). Germline assignment: CDR1 SEHNR and CDR2 FQNEAQ (reference sequence). The CDR3 spans 14 residues. The V gene lost 0 bases and the J gene lost 3 bases, with 9 bases spanning the gap. CDR3 amino acids: CASSLALGGYEQYF. The DNA for the CDR3 is TGTGCCAGCAGCTTAGCACTAGGAGGCTACGAGCAGTACTTC.

This clonotype was detected only a few times. This chain connects TRBV25-1 to TRBJ2-7, with a weak D call TRBD2 (5 bases). V lost 2 bases and J 6 bases, leaving 11 bases between the germline ends. Germline V CDR1 and CDR2: MGHDK, SYGVNS. The CDR3 length is 13 residues. The CDR3 region has the DNA TGTGCCAGCAGTGAACACTCAGGAGGCGAGCAGTACTTC. This gives the protein CASSEHSGGEQYF.